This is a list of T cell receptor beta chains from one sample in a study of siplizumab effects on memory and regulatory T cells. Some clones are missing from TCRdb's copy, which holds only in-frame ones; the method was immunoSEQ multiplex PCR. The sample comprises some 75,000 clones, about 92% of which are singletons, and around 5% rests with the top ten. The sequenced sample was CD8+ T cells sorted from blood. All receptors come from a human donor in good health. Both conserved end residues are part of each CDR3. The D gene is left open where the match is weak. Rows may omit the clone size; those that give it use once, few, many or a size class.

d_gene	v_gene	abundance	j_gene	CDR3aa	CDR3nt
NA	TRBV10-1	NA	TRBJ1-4	CASSREGFTNEKLFF	TGCGCCAGCAGCCGAGAAGGGTTCACTAATGAAAAACTGTTTTTT
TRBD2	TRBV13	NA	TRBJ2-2	CASSDDRREGTGELFF	TGTGCCAGCAGCGATGATAGGCGGGAGGGCACCGGGGAGCTGTTTTTT
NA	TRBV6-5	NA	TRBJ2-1	CASSSTYEQFF	TGTGCCAGCAGTTCGACTTATGAGCAGTTCTTC
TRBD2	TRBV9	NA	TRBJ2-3	CASSNPSGASGDTDTQYF	TGTGCCAGCAGCAACCCTTCGGGGGCTAGCGGGGACACAGATACGCAGTATTTT
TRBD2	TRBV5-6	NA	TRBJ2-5	CASSFNSGGAYQETQYF	TGTGCCAGCAGCTTTAATAGCGGGGGGGCCTACCAAGAGACCCAGTACTTC
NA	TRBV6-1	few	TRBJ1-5	CASTEGEPYQPQHF	TGTGCCAGCACCGAAGGGGAGCCTTATCAGCCCCAGCATTTT
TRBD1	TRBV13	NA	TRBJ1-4	CASSLGGQGNEKLFF	TGTGCCAGCAGCTTAGGGGGACAGGGAAACGAAAAACTGTTTTTT
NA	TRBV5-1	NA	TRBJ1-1	CASSLTRANTEAFF	TGCGCCAGCAGCTTAACCAGGGCGAACACTGAAGCTTTCTTT
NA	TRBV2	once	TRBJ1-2	CASRGAGYYGYTF	TGTGCCAGCAGGGGGGCAGGGTACTATGGCTACACCTTC
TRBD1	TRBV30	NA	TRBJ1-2	CAWSVGDRGQGYTF	TGTGCCTGGAGTGTAGGGGACAGGGGGCAAGGCTACACCTTC
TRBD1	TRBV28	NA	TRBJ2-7	CASSYRDSSYEQYF	TGTGCCAGCAGTTACCGGGACAGCTCCTACGAGCAGTACTTC
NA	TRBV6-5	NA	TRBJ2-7	CARGGQEQYF	TGTGCCAGGGGGGGACAAGAGCAGTACTTC
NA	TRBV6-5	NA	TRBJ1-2	CASSYSYQDGYTF	TGTGCCAGCAGTTACTCTTACCAGGATGGCTACACCTTC
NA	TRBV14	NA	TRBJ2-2	CASSQDTTGELFF	TGTGCCAGCAGCCAAGATACCACCGGGGAGCTGTTTTTT
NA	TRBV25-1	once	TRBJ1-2	CASSHEVSYYGYTF	TGTGCCAGCAGCCATGAAGTGAGTTACTATGGCTACACCTTC
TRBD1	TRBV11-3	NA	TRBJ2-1	CASSLDRFFSHEQFF	TGTGCCAGCAGCCTGGACAGGTTCTTCTCTCATGAGCAGTTCTTC
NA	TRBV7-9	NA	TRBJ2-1	CASSSTSNEQFF	TGTGCCAGCAGCTCAACAAGTAATGAGCAGTTCTTC
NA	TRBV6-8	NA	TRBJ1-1	CASSYSPREMGTEAFF	TGTGCCAGCAGTTACTCGCCAAGGGAGATGGGCACTGAAGCTTTCTTT
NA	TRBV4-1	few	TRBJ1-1	CASSQGGTTEAFF	TGCGCCAGCAGCCAAGGAGGGACCACTGAAGCTTTCTTT
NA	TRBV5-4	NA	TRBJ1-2	CASGWADAADGYTF	TGTGCCTCGGGATGGGCGGACGCCGCCGATGGCTACACCTTC